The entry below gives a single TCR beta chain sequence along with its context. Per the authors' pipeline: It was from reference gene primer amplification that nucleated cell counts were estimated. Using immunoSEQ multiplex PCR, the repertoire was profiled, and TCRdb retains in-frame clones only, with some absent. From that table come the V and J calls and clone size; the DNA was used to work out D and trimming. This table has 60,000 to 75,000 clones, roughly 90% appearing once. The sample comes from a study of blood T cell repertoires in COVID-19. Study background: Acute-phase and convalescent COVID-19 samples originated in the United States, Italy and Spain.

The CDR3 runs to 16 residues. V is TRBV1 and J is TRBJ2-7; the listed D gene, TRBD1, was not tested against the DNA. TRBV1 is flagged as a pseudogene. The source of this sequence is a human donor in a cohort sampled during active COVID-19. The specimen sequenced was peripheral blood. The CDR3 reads CTTNRDRGIYAYEQYF. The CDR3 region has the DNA TGCACCACCAACCGGGACAGGGGGATCTATGCCTACGAGCAGTACTTC.